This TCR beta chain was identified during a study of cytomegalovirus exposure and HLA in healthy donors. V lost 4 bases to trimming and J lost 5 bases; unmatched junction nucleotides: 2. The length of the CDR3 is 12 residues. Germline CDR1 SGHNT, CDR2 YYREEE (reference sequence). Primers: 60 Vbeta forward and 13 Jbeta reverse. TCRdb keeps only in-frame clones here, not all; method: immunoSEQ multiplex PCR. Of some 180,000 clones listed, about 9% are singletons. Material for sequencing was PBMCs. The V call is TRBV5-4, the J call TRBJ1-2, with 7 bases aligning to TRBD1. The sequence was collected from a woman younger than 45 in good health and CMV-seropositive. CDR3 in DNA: TGTGCCAGCAGCAAGACAGGGTATGGCTACACCTTC. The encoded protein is CASSKTGYGYTF.